This T cell receptor (beta chain) was identified in a study of blood T cell repertoires in COVID-19. Study overall: The United States, Italy and Spain were the sources of the acute and convalescent COVID-19 samples. T cells, B-cell-depleted T cells, or PBMCs provided the cDNA or gDNA that served as material.

Under the authors' procedure: By means of reference gene primer amplification, nucleated cell counts were estimated. Only in-frame clones appear in the TCRdb table, and some are missing; sequencing was by immunoSEQ multiplex PCR. The V and J calls and clone size were taken over from that table, and D and trimming were inferred from the DNA. The data show more than 95,000 clones, 79% seen once. CDR3 length equals 13 residues. Germline CDR1 and CDR2: SGHAT and FQNNGV. V lost 6 bases to trimming and J lost 6 bases; unmatched junction nucleotides: 5. The chain recombines TRBV11-2 with TRBJ1-2, with 9 bases that match TRBD1. This receptor was obtained from a man in his forties or fifties with active or convalescent COVID-19. The sequencing sample was made of peripheral blood. As DNA, the CDR3 is TGTGCCAGCAGTCGGACAGGGGCGAATGGCTACACCTTC. Its protein product is CASSRTGANGYTF. Drawing the rest from reference TRBV11-2 and TRBJ1-2, the complete variable domain is EAGVAQSPRYKIIEKRQSVAFWCNPISGHATLYWYQQILGQGPKLLIQFQNNGVVDDSQLPKDRFSAERLKGVDSTLKIQPAKLEDSAVYLCASSRTGANGYTFGSGTRLTVV.